This is a list of T cell receptor beta chains from one sample in a study of sequential checkpoint blockade in melanoma. Sequencing was performed with immunoSEQ multiplex PCR; in TCRdb, only in-frame clones are kept and a portion is missing. The sample lists about 38,000 clones, approximately 90% occurring once. Source: CD8+ T cells sorted from blood (inferred from file names), taken from a patient given nivolumab and ipilimumab in sequence. Receptors originate from a human donor with melanoma. CDR3s include the opening cysteine and the closing phenylalanine or tryptophan. A D gene is named only where the DNA matches it firmly. A row's size may be missing; if present it is once, few, many or a size class.

V gene	J gene	D gene	clone size	CDR3 protein	CDR3 DNA
TRBV6-1	TRBJ1-1	-	-	CASSEPSPHMGGDTEAFF	TGTGCCAGCAGTGAACCCTCCCCACACATGGGAGGGGACACTGAAGCTTTCTTT
TRBV7-3	TRBJ1-1	-	-	CASSFRYNTEAFF	TGTGCCAGCAGCTTCCGGTATAACACTGAAGCTTTCTTT
TRBV5-5	TRBJ2-7	TRBD2	few	CASSYSGSRYEQYF	TGTGCCAGCAGCTATAGCGGGAGTCGTTACGAGCAGTACTTC
TRBV7-9	TRBJ1-2	TRBD1	-	CASSSTDRPLAEVYGYTF	TGTGCCAGCAGCTCGACGGACAGGCCCCTGGCGGAGGTCTATGGCTACACCTTC
TRBV27	TRBJ2-7	-	once	CASSPSSFLPNEQYF	TGTGCCAGCAGTCCCTCCTCGTTCCTACCCAACGAGCAGTACTTC
TRBV10-2	TRBJ2-3	TRBD2	-	CASREAGAGTDTQYF	TGCGCCAGCAGGGAAGCGGGAGCAGGCACAGATACGCAGTATTTT
TRBV5-8	TRBJ2-3	-	-	CASSLAPVTGADTQYF	TGTGCCAGCAGCTTGGCCCCGGTTACGGGGGCAGATACGCAGTATTTT
TRBV27	TRBJ2-3	TRBD2	-	CASSFRLAVSTDTQYF	TGTGCCAGCAGTTTCCGACTAGCAGTAAGCACAGATACGCAGTATTTT
TRBV14	TRBJ1-4	-	-	CASSPSVRAVEKLFF	TGTGCCAGCAGCCCAAGTGTCAGGGCGGTGGAAAAACTGTTTTTT
TRBV6-1	TRBJ2-5	-	-	CASSAIPGGGTQYF	TGTGCCAGCAGTGCCATCCCAGGGGGAGGGACCCAGTACTTC
TRBV2	TRBJ2-3	-	once	CASRTTSAFADTQYF	TGTGCCAGCAGGACGACTAGTGCTTTCGCAGATACGCAGTATTTT
TRBV19	TRBJ2-1	TRBD2	-	CASSWTSGSAYNEQFF	TGTGCCAGTAGTTGGACTAGCGGGAGCGCCTACAATGAGCAGTTCTTC
TRBV9	TRBJ2-3	TRBD2	-	CASTPGLAGADTQYF	TGTGCCAGCACCCCGGGGCTAGCGGGAGCGGATACGCAGTATTTT
TRBV6-5	TRBJ1-2	-	-	CASSYDSREVYGYTF	TGTGCCAGCAGTTACGATTCGCGGGAGGTCTATGGCTACACCTTC
TRBV13	TRBJ2-1	-	-	CASSLPRGWVDNEQFF	TGTGCCAGCAGCTTACCGCGCGGGTGGGTGGACAATGAGCAGTTCTTC
TRBV5-4	TRBJ2-7	-	-	CASSLEFPGISYEQYF	TGTGCCAGCAGCTTGGAGTTTCCGGGGATAAGCTACGAGCAGTACTTC
TRBV6-5	TRBJ1-2	-	-	CASSYEQGRANYGYTF	TGTGCCAGCAGTTACGAGCAGGGCCGAGCTAACTATGGCTACACCTTC
TRBV19	TRBJ2-3	-	-	CASSGVSGTQYF	TGTGCCAGTAGCGGAGTTAGCGGCACGCAGTATTTT
TRBV6-6	TRBJ1-1	-	-	CASTKGDSSNTEAFF	TGTGCCAGCACCAAAGGCGACAGCTCGAACACTGAAGCTTTCTTT
TRBV6-5	TRBJ2-3	TRBD2	-	CASSYLAGGPTDTQYF	TGTGCCAGCAGTTACCTGGCGGGAGGGCCCACAGATACGCAGTATTTT
TRBV29-1	TRBJ1-2	-	-	CSVEDQANRVNYGYTF	TGCAGCGTTGAAGATCAGGCTAACAGGGTTAACTATGGCTACACCTTC
TRBV9	TRBJ2-5	-	-	CASSVGTSVLAETQYF	TGTGCCAGCAGCGTAGGTACGTCAGTGCTCGCAGAGACCCAGTACTTC
TRBV27	TRBJ2-7	TRBD1	-	CASSPLSTGSYEQYF	TGTGCCAGCAGTCCCCTCTCGACAGGGTCCTACGAGCAGTACTTC
TRBV7-6	TRBJ2-1	TRBD2	-	CASSSWALAGADNEQFF	TGTGCCAGCAGCTCCTGGGCGCTAGCGGGAGCAGACAATGAGCAGTTCTTC
TRBV7-8	TRBJ2-1	TRBD2	-	CASSSSLAGGYNEQFF	TGTGCCAGCAGCTCTAGCTTAGCGGGGGGATACAATGAGCAGTTCTTC
TRBV6-5	TRBJ2-2	-	-	CASSYYQMNTGELFF	TGTGCCAGCAGTTATTATCAGATGAACACCGGGGAGCTGTTTTTT
TRBV6-5	TRBJ2-1	TRBD1	once	CASRTGTAYNEQFF	TGTGCCAGCAGGACGGGGACAGCCTACAATGAGCAGTTCTTC
TRBV19	TRBJ2-1	-	-	CASSIGSSSYNEQFF	TGTGCCAGTAGTATAGGATCCAGCTCCTACAATGAGCAGTTCTTC
TRBV7-2	TRBJ2-1	TRBD2	once	CASSPDAGGVNEQFF	TGTGCCAGCAGCCCGGATGCGGGAGGGGTAAATGAGCAGTTCTTC
TRBV2	TRBJ2-1	-	-	CASSEEPTLDNEQFF	TGTGCCAGCAGTGAAGAACCGACACTGGACAATGAGCAGTTCTTC
TRBV9	TRBJ2-1	-	-	CASGDSSGSYNEQFF	TGTGCCAGCGGAGACTCCTCCGGCTCCTACAATGAGCAGTTCTTC
TRBV11-2	TRBJ2-7	TRBD2	-	CASSLVAGVEQYF	TGTGCCAGCAGCTTAGTAGCGGGAGTTGAGCAGTACTTC
TRBV19	TRBJ1-5	-	-	CASSSWGGGNQPQHF	TGTGCCAGTAGTTCCTGGGGCGGCGGAAATCAGCCCCAGCATTTT
TRBV21-1	TRBJ2-5	-	-	CASSKGLTSGRRETQYF	TGTGCCAGCAGCAAAGGTCTAACTAGCGGGAGGCGGGAGACCCAGTACTTC
TRBV19	TRBJ1-1	-	-	CASSISGNTEAFF	TGTGCCAGTAGTATATCCGGGAACACTGAAGCTTTCTTT
TRBV27	TRBJ2-5	TRBD1	-	CASSLRTGIQYF	TGTGCCAGCAGTTTAAGGACAGGGATACAGTACTTC
TRBV19	TRBJ1-1	-	-	CASSIGGGMNTEAFF	TGTGCCAGTAGTATAGGGGGGGGCATGAACACTGAAGCTTTCTTT
TRBV15	TRBJ2-6	-	-	CATSVQGPGSGANVLTF	TGTGCCACCAGCGTACAGGGTCCCGGCTCTGGGGCCAACGTCCTGACTTTC
TRBV6-4	TRBJ2-1	-	-	CASSTRDSDYNEQFF	TGTGCCAGCAGTACCCGGGACTCTGACTACAATGAGCAGTTCTTC
TRBV5-1	TRBJ1-1	TRBD1	-	CASSFRQGGNTEAFF	TGCGCCAGCAGCTTCCGACAGGGCGGGAACACTGAAGCTTTCTTT
TRBV7-8	TRBJ2-7	TRBD1	-	CASSLALSLRGRLNEQYF	TGTGCCAGCAGCTTAGCGCTTTCGTTAAGGGGGCGGTTGAACGAGCAGTACTTC
TRBV10-1	TRBJ2-7	-	-	CASSDTIKDEQYF	TGCGCCAGCAGCGACACGATTAAAGACGAGCAGTACTTC
TRBV27	TRBJ2-7	TRBD2	-	CASSLGLAGKAYEQYF	TGTGCCAGCAGTTTGGGTCTAGCGGGAAAAGCCTACGAGCAGTACTTC
TRBV9	TRBJ2-7	-	-	CASSVMASVNYEQYF	TGTGCCAGCAGCGTAATGGCTAGCGTAAACTACGAGCAGTACTTC